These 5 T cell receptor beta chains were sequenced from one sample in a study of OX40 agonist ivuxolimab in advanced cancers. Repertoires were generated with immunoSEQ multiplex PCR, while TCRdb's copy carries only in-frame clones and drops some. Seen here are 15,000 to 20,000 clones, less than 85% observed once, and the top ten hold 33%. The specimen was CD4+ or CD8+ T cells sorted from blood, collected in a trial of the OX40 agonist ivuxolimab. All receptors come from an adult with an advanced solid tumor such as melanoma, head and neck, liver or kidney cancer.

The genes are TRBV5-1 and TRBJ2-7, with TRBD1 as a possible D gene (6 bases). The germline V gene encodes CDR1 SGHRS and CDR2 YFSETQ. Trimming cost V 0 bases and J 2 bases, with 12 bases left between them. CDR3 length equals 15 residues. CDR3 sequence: CASSLAGDTAYEQYF. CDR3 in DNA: TGCGCCAGCAGCTTGGCCGGGGACACCGCCTACGAGCAGTACTTC.

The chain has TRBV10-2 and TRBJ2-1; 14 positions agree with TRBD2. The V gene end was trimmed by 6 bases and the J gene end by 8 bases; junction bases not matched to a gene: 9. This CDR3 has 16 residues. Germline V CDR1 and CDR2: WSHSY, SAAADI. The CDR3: CASSPGLAGVVDEQFF. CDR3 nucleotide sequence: TGCGCCAGCAGCCCGGGACTAGCGGGAGTGGTCGATGAGCAGTTCTTC.

The CDR3 region has the DNA TGCAGCGACGGTCTCTATGGTGAGCAGTTCTTC. It specifies CSDGLYGEQFF. The rearrangement joins TRBV29-1 to TRBJ2-1; D not certain. The ends were cut back, 7 bases at V and 9 bases at J, with 13 bases in the middle. The CDR3 contains 11 residues. Germline V gene lookup returns CDR1 SQVTM and CDR2 ANQGSEA.

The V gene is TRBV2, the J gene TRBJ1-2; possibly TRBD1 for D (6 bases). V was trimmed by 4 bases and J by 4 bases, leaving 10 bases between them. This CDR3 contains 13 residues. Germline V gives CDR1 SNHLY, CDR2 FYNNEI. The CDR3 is CASSVGGGYGYTF. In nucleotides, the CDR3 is TGTGCCAGCAGTGTAGGGGGAGGCTATGGCTACACCTTC.

CDR3 nucleotide sequence: TGTGCCAGCAGCCCGGACAGGGGATATGAAAAACTGTTTTTT. As protein: CASSPDRGYEKLFF. This chain joins TRBV5-4 and TRBJ1-4; 9 bases fit TRBD1. The CDR3 has 14 amino acids. Trimming took 4 bases from V and 6 from J; bases not matched to a gene: 4. Germline loops: CDR1 SGHNT, CDR2 YYREEE (reference sequence).